This note documents a single TCR beta chain sequence. Only in-frame clones appear in the TCRdb table, and some are missing; sequencing was by immunoSEQ multiplex PCR. The sample carries 35,000 to 45,000 clones, over 80% recorded once. This specimen comes from a study of T cell changes during pregnancy in multiple sclerosis. Trimming pared 6 bases from V and 2 bases from J, leaving 18 bases between. The CDR3 is 16 amino acids. Germline CDR1 MDHEN, CDR2 SYDVKM. This receptor was obtained from a female donor with multiple sclerosis, enrolled in a pregnancy study. V usage is TRBV28 and J usage is TRBJ2-3, with D possibly TRBD1 on 6 matching bases. Input material: peripheral blood. CDR3: CASSSRAGTNTDTQYF. In DNA, the CDR3 is TGTGCCAGCAGCTCAAGGGCCGGGACAAACACAGATACGCAGTATTTT. Together with reference TRBV28 and TRBJ2-3, the CDR3 gives the full variable domain: DVKVTQSSRYLVKRTGEKVFLECVQDMDHENMFWYRQDPGLGLRLIYFSYDVKMKEKGDIPEGYSVSREKKERFSLILESASTNQTSMYLCASSSRAGTNTDTQYFGPGTRLTVL.